Each of the 25 T cell receptor beta chains below was sequenced from the same sample in a study of blood T cell repertoires in COVID-19. The table came from immunoSEQ multiplex PCR; TCRdb's copy has only in-frame clones and leaves some out. The sample has about 300,000 clones, 85% seen once. Input material: PBMCs or T cells enriched from blood (not recorded which). Every receptor here comes from a woman younger than 45 who had been exposed to COVID-19.

This chain links TRBV6-4 with TRBJ2-7, with no clear D. CDR1 and CDR2 from the germline V gene are MRHNA and SNTAGT. Trimming stripped 5 bases from V and 4 bases from J, with 18 bases between. The CDR3 loop spans 15 amino acids. The CDR3 DNA is TGTGCCAGCAGTCCCGCGGTCCTTACCACGTACGAGCAGTACTTC. It yields the protein CASSPAVLTTYEQYF.

J is TRBJ1-2 and V is TRBV28; 8 bases are a match to TRBD1. V gave up 5 bases and J gave up 8 bases; unmatched junction bases: 10. This CDR3 region has 14 residues. The V gene's germline CDR1 is MDHEN and CDR2 SYDVKM. The CDR3 DNA is TGTGCCAGCAGTCCGGGACAGGAGATCCTCGGCTACACCTTC. Amino acids: CASSPGQEILGYTF.

The chain is built from TRBV18 and TRBJ1-2; no clear D gene. Trimming took off 2 bases at V and 4 bases at J, with 8 bases between the two ends. Germline V CDR1 and CDR2: KGHSH, LQKENI. This CDR3 has 13 residues. In DNA form, the CDR3 reads TGTGCCAGCTCACCAGGACTTGGCTATGGCTACACCTTC. Its translation is CASSPGLGYGYTF.

The rearrangement joins TRBV5-1 to TRBJ2-5; a possible D gene is TRBD2 (6 bases). V was pared by 4 bases and J by 1 base, with 20 bases between. The CDR3 spans 17 residues. Germline V gives CDR1 SGHRS, CDR2 YFSETQ. CDR3: CASSQMGGSTFQETQYF. Here the CDR3 DNA reads TGCGCCAGCAGCCAAATGGGGGGATCGACCTTCCAAGAGACCCAGTACTTC.

The chain has TRBV7-9 and TRBJ2-2, with 9 bases identical to TRBD1. CDR3 length: 16 amino acids. With V trimmed by 6 bases and J by 4 bases, 9 bases remained unmatched. CDR1 is SEHNR and CDR2 is FQNEAQ in the germline V gene (reference sequence). The CDR3 DNA follows: TGTGCCAGCAGGCTAGTGGGGACAGGGTCCACCGGGGAGCTGTTTTTT. This sequence encodes CASRLVGTGSTGELFF. Drawing the rest from reference TRBV7-9 and TRBJ2-2, the complete variable domain is DTGVSQNPRHKITKRGQNVTFRCDPISEHNRLYWYRQTLGQGPEFLTYFQNEAQLEKSRLLSDRFSAERPKGSFSTLEIQRTEQGDSAMYLCASRLVGTGSTGELFFGEGSRLTVL.

The rearrangement links TRBV19 to TRBJ2-1, with D perhaps TRBD1 (6 bases). V gave up 6 bases and J gave up 0 bases, with 12 bases separating them. CDR1 and CDR2 (germline): LNHDA, SQIVND (reference sequence). The CDR3 consists of 15 residues. CDR3 loop: CASRVDRSSYNEQFF. The CDR3 nucleotides are TGTGCCAGTAGGGTAGACAGGAGCTCCTACAATGAGCAGTTCTTC.

J is TRBJ1-5 and V is TRBV19; TRBD1 is a possible D gene (6 bases). Trimming shortened V by 5 bases and J by 3 bases, and 20 bases separated the two germline ends. The CDR3 totals 17 residues. Germline V lookup: CDR1 LNHDA, CDR2 SQIVND (reference sequence). CDR3: CASSSPRGQLINQPQHF. The CDR3 DNA reads TGTGCCAGTAGTTCCCCCCGCGGACAGCTTATCAATCAGCCCCAGCATTTT.

The chain has TRBV7-6 and TRBJ2-5; 7 positions match TRBD2. Per germline, CDR1 SGHVS and CDR2 FNYEAQ. Trimming at V came to 4 bases and at J to 2 bases, leaving 7 bases not matched to a gene. The CDR3 contains 15 residues. The CDR3 region is CASSWGRGRQETQYF. Written as DNA, the CDR3 is TGTGCCAGCAGCTGGGGGAGGGGCCGTCAAGAGACCCAGTACTTC.

This clone was seen a handful of times. The CDR3 is CAKTWVGTGSYGYTF. In nucleotides, the CDR3 is TGCGCCAAAACCTGGGTGGGGACAGGGTCCTATGGCTACACCTTC. The chain joins TRBV10-1 to TRBJ1-2, with 9 bases that match TRBD1. CDR3 length equals 15 residues. The V segment lost 10 bases and the J segment 4 bases; nucleotides outside the gene matches: 13. CDR1 WNHNN and CDR2 SYGVQD come from the germline V gene (reference sequence).

This clone was seen only once. V and J are TRBV20-1 and TRBJ1-2; D not certain. The V and J ends lost 5 bases and 2 bases respectively, with 3 bases between them. The CDR3 spans 10 residues. Germline V CDR1 and CDR2: DFQATT, SNEGSKA (reference sequence). CDR3 bases: TGCAGTGCTGTAAACTATGGCTACACCTTC. Its translation is CSAVNYGYTF.

The genes are TRBV6-5 and TRBJ2-5, with D uncertain. This CDR3 has 13 amino acids. Germline CDR1 and CDR2: MNHEY and SVGAGI. V gave up 7 bases and J gave up 1 base, with 10 bases separating them. CDR3 sequence reads: CASTSRPQETQYF. CDR3 nucleotide sequence: TGTGCCAGCACCTCGCGGCCCCAAGAGACCCAGTACTTC.

The V and J genes are TRBV3-1 (or the pseudogene TRBV3-2) and TRBJ2-5; 15 bases align to TRBD2. The junction had 10 bases not matched to a gene; V was cut back by 4 bases and J by 4 bases. From germline, CDR1 is LGHDT and CDR2 YNNKEL (reference sequence). The CDR3 loop spans 18 amino acids. The DNA of the CDR3 is TGTGCCAGCAGCCGGCTCGGGGGACTAGCGGGGGGCGGAGAGACCCAGTACTTC. This codes for CASSRLGGLAGGGETQYF.

With respect to this clone: Other nucleotide sequences from this sample produce the same CDR3. The chain recombines TRBV5-1 with TRBJ2-7, with D possibly being TRBD2 (6 bases). The ends were cut back, 3 bases at V and 4 bases at J, with 8 bases in the middle. CDR1 is SGHRS and CDR2 is YFSETQ in the germline V gene. The CDR3 loop spans 12 amino acids. This CDR3 is CASSSEGYEQYF. The CDR3 nucleotides read TGCGCCAGCAGCTCGGAGGGGTACGAGCAGTACTTC.

The sample holds one count of this clone. The J gene is TRBJ1-1, the V gene TRBV2; 9 positions match TRBD1. This CDR3 has 13 amino acids. Germline V gene data show CDR1 as SNHLY and CDR2 as FYNNEI. J gave up 2 bases and V 9 bases, and 4 bases lay outside the gene matches. This CDR3 reads CARGTGSNTEAFF. CDR3 nucleotides: TGTGCCAGGGGGACAGGGTCTAACACTGAAGCTTTCTTT.

The CDR3 sequence is CASSRGKPGSPGGSPLHF. In nucleotides, the CDR3 is TGTGCCAGCAGCAGAGGGAAGCCCGGGAGCCCCGGAGGTTCACCCCTCCACTTT. The chain links TRBV9 to TRBJ1-6; D gene ambiguous. The CDR3 sequence is 18 residues long. Germline CDR1 SGDLS, CDR2 YYNGEE. The ends were cut back, 4 bases at V and 9 bases at J, with 26 bases in the middle.

The chain combines TRBV27 with TRBJ1-2, with 9 bases matching TRBD1. This CDR3 has 15 amino acids. CDR1 is MNHEY and CDR2 is SMNVEV in the germline V gene (reference sequence). V gave up 5 bases and J gave up 4 bases; unmatched junction bases: 8. The CDR3, as DNA: TGTGCCAGCAGTCCAACAGGGGGCATTGTCTATGGCTACACCTTC. It is translated as CASSPTGGIVYGYTF.

The J gene is TRBJ1-2, the V gene TRBV7-2; unclear D gene. Germline assignment: CDR1 SGHTA and CDR2 FQGNSA. Trimming cost V 0 bases and J 8 bases, with 10 bases left between them. This CDR3 region has 13 residues. The CDR3: CASSLAPTRGYTF. The CDR3 bases are TGTGCCAGCAGCTTAGCGCCTACGAGGGGCTACACCTTC.

In the case of this clone: Other DNA sequences in the same sample also yield this CDR3. This chain joins TRBV6-2 or TRBV6-3 and TRBJ1-1; 7 positions match TRBD1. The CDR3 runs to 14 residues. J lost 5 bases, V lost 6 bases, and 9 bases had no gene match. CDR1 is MNHEY, CDR2 SVGEGT, per germline. The CDR3 region has the DNA TGTGCCAGCAGCTCCGACAGGGAAAGAACTGAAGCTTTCTTT. It encodes CASSSDRERTEAFF.

This chain uses TRBV13 with TRBJ2-1; 10 positions agree with TRBD2. Germline loops: CDR1 PRHDT, CDR2 FYEKMQ (reference sequence). CDR3 length: 15 amino acids. V was pared by 2 bases and J by 7 bases, with 5 bases of the junction left unmatched. CDR3 protein: CASSLTAGGINEQFF. In nucleotides, the CDR3 is TGTGCCAGCAGCTTAACAGCGGGGGGGATAAATGAGCAGTTCTTC. The full variable domain, rest sourced from reference TRBV13 and TRBJ2-1, is AAGVIQSPRHLIKEKRETATLKCYPIPRHDTVYWYQQGPGQDPQFLISFYEKMQSDKGSIPDRFSAQQFSDYHSELNMSSLELGDSALYFCASSLTAGGINEQFFGPGTRLTVL.

The V and J genes are TRBV6-5 and TRBJ1-1; 9 nucleotides match TRBD1. Germline trimming cut 7 bases from V and 4 bases from J; bases unmatched to any gene: 4. Germline assignment: CDR1 MNHEY and CDR2 SVGAGI. This CDR3 is 13 amino acids long. CDR3 sequence (DNA): TGTGCCAGCACCGTGACAGGGGGCACTGAAGCTTTCTTT. Amino acids: CASTVTGGTEAFF.

The rearrangement joins TRBV18 to TRBJ1-6, with unresolved D. V was cut by 1 base and J by 13 bases, with 8 bases left in between. CDR3 length: 12 amino acids. Germline V gene data show CDR1 as KGHSH and CDR2 as LQKENI. The CDR3 bases are TGTGCCAGCTCACCACAGGGAGAGCCCCTCCACTTT. Translation: CASSPQGEPLHF.

CDR3 residues: CASSLDRDRGAFF. The CDR3 bases are TGTGCCAGCAGCTTGGACCGGGACAGGGGAGCTTTCTTT. The chain recombines TRBV5-4 with TRBJ1-1; 10 nucleotides match TRBD1. Germline assignment: CDR1 SGHNT and CDR2 YYREEE (reference sequence). V was clipped by 0 bases and J by 10 bases; unmatched bases: 3. The CDR3 covers 13 residues. The complete variable domain, with remaining parts taken from reference TRBV5-4 and TRBJ1-1, reads ETGVTQSPTHLIKTRGQQVTLRCSSQSGHNTVSWYQQALGQGPQFIFQYYREEENGRGNFPPRFSGLQFPNYSSELNVNALELDDSALYLCASSLDRDRGAFFGQGTRLTVV.

This sequence joins TRBV19 and TRBJ2-2, with 7 nucleotides matching TRBD1. V shed 2 bases and J 0 bases; nucleotides not matched to a gene: 3. Germline V gene sequence: CDR1 LNHDA, CDR2 SQIVND (reference sequence). CDR3 length: 16 amino acids. The CDR3 sequence is CASSISQGANTGELFF. In DNA form, the CDR3 reads TGTGCCAGTAGTATAAGCCAGGGGGCGAACACCGGGGAGCTGTTTTTT.

The chain has TRBV3-1 (or the pseudogene TRBV3-2) and TRBJ1-5, with unresolved D. The CDR3 runs to 15 residues. Germline CDR1 LGHDT, CDR2 YNNKEL (reference sequence). The V and J ends lost 4 bases and 4 bases respectively, with 14 bases between them. CDR3 protein: CASSPHSTSNQPQHF. The DNA of the CDR3 is TGTGCCAGCAGCCCCCACAGCACTTCAAATCAGCCCCAGCATTTT.

This chain joins TRBV5-1 and TRBJ1-1, with 7 bases lining up with TRBD1. The J segment lost 1 base and the V segment lost 4 bases, leaving 7 bases of the junction unmatched. The germline CDR1 and CDR2 sequences are SGHRS and YFSETQ. The CDR3 is 15 amino acids. DNA for the CDR3: TGCGCCAGCAGCCGACAGGGAGGAGGGAACACTGAAGCTTTCTTT. Its protein product is CASSRQGGGNTEAFF. The entire variable domain, with the rest obtained from reference TRBV5-1 and TRBJ1-1, is as follows: KAGVTQTPRYLIKTRGQQVTLSCSPISGHRSVSWYQQTPGQGLQFLFEYFSETQRNKGNFPGRFSGRQFSNSRSEMNVSTLELGDSALYLCASSRQGGGNTEAFFGQGTRLTVV.